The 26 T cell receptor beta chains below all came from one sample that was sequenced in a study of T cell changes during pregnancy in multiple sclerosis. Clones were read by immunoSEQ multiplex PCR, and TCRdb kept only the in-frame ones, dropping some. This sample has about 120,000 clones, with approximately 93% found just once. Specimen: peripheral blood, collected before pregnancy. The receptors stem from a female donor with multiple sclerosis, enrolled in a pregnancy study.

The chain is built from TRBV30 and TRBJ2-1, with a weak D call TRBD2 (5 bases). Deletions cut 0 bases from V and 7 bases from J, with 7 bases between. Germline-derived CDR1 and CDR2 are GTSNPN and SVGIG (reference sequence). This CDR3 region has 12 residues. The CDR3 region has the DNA TGTGCCTGGAGTGTCGGGATGAATGAGCAGTTCTTC. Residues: CAWSVGMNEQFF.

In DNA, the CDR3 is TGTGCCAGTAGACAGGACGCTTCCAAAAACATTCAGTACTTC. Encoded protein: CASRQDASKNIQYF. The genes are TRBV2 and TRBJ2-4; possible D gene TRBD1, 6 bases. The V and J ends lost 9 bases and 2 bases respectively, with 14 bases between them. Germline V lookup: CDR1 SNHLY, CDR2 FYNNEI. The CDR3 is 14 amino acids.

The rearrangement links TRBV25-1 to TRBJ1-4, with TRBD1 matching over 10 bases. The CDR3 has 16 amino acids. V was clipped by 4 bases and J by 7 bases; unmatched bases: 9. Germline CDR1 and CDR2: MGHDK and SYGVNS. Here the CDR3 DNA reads TGTGCCAGCAGTGGACCCACGACAGGGGGCTTTGAAAAACTGTTTTTT. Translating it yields CASSGPTTGGFEKLFF.

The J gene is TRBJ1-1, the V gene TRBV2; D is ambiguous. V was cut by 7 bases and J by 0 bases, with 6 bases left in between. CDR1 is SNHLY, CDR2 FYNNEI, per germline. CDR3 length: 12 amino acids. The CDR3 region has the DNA TGTGCCAGCAAGCGAGTGAACACTGAAGCTTTCTTT. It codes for CASKRVNTEAFF.

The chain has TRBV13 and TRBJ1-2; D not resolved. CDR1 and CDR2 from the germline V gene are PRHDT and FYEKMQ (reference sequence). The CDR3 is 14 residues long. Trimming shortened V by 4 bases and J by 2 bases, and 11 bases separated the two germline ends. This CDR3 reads CASSSPGRNYGYTF. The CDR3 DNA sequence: TGTGCCAGCAGCTCCCCCGGCAGGAACTATGGCTACACCTTC. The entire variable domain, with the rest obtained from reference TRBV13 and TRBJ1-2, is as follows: AAGVIQSPRHLIKEKRETATLKCYPIPRHDTVYWYQQGPGQDPQFLISFYEKMQSDKGSIPDRFSAQQFSDYHSELNMSSLELGDSALYFCASSSPGRNYGYTFGSGTRLTVV.

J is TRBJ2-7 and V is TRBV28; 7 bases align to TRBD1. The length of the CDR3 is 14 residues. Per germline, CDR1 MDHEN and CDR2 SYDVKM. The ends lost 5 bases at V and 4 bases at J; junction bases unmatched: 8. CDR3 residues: CASSPRQGRYEQYF. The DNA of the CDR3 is TGTGCCAGCAGTCCCCGACAGGGTCGGTACGAGCAGTACTTC.

CDR3 DNA: TGTGCCAGCAGTGAGGGCAGGTCCTACGAGCAGTACTTC. Amino acid sequence: CASSEGRSYEQYF. The rearrangement links TRBV6-1 to TRBJ2-7; D call uncertain. The germline V gene has CDR1 MNHNS and CDR2 SASEGT. CDR3 length: 13 amino acids. Trimming removed 3 bases from V and 1 base from J, with 7 bases in between.

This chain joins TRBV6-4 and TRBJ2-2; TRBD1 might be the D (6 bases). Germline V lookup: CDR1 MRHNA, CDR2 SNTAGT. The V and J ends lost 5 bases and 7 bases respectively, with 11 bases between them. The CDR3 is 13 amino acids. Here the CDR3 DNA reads TGTGCCAGCAGTTCACAGGGTTACGGGGAGCTGTTTTTT. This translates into CASSSQGYGELFF.

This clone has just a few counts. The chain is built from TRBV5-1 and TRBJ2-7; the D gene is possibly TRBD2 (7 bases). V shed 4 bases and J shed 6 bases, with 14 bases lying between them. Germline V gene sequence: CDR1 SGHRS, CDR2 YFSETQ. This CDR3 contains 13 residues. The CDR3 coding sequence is TGCGCCAGCAGCCCGGGGGGAGGGGGCGAGCAGTACTTC. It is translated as CASSPGGGGEQYF.

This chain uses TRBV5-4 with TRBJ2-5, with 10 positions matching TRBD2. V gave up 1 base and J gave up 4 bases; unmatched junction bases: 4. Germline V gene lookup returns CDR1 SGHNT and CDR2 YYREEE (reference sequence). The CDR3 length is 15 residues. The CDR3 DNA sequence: TGTGCCAGCAGCTTGAGTACTAGCGGGACAGAGACCCAGTACTTC. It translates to CASSLSTSGTETQYF.

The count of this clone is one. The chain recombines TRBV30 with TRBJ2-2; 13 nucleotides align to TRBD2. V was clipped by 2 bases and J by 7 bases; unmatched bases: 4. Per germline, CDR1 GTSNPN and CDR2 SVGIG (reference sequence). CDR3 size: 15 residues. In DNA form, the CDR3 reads TGTGCCTGGAGTACTAGCGGGAGGGCCAACGGGGAGCTGTTTTTT. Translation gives CAWSTSGRANGELFF. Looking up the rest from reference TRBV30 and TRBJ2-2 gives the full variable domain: SQTIHQWPATLVQPVGSPLSLECTVEGTSNPNLYWYRQAAGRGLQLLFYSVGIGQISSEVPQNLSASRPQDRQFILSSKKLLLSDSGFYLCAWSTSGRANGELFFGEGSRLTVL.

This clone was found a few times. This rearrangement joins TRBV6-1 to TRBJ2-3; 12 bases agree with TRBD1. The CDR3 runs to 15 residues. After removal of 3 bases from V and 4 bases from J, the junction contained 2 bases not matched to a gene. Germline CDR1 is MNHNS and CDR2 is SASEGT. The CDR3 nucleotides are TGTGCCAGCAGTGAGGGACAGGGGGCTGCAGATACGCAGTATTTT. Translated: CASSEGQGAADTQYF.

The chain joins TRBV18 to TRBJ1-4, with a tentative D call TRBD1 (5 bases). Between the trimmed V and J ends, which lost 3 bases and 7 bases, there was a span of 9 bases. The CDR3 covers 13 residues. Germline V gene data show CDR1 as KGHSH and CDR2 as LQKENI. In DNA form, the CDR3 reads TGTGCCAGCTCACCTCGGGACTCTGAAAAACTGTTTTTT. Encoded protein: CASSPRDSEKLFF.

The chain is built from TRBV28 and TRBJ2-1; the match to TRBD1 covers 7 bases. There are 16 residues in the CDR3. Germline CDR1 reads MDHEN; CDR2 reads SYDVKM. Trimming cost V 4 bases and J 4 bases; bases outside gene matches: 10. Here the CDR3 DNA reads TGTGCCAGCAGTTCGACCGGGACAGCCACATACAATGAGCAGTTCTTC. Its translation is CASSSTGTATYNEQFF.

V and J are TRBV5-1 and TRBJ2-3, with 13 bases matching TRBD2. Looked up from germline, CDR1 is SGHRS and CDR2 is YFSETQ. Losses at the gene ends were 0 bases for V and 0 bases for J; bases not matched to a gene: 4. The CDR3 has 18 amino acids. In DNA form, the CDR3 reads TGCGCCAGCAGCTTGGGGACTAGCGGGAGCGGTAGCACAGATACGCAGTATTTT. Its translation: CASSLGTSGSGSTDTQYF.

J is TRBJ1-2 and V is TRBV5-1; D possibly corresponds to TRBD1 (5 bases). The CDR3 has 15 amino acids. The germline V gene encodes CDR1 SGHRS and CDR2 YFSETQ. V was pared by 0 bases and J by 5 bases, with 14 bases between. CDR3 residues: CASSLESGHTYGYTF. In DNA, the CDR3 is TGCGCCAGCAGCTTGGAATCTGGACATACTTATGGCTACACCTTC.

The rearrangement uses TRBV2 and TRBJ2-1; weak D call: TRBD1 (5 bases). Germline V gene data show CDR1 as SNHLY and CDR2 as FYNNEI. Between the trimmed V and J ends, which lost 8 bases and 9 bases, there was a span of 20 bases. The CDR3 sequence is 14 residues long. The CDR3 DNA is TGTGCCAGCGGGGCCCTAGGACCCTATGGTGAGCAGTTCTTC. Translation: CASGALGPYGEQFF.

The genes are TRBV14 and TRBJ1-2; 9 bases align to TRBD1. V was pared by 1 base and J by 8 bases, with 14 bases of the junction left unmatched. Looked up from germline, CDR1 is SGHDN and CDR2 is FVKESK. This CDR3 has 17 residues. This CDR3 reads CASSQATGGAGLEGYTF. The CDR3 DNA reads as TGTGCCAGCAGCCAAGCTACAGGGGGCGCGGGTCTGGAGGGCTACACCTTC.

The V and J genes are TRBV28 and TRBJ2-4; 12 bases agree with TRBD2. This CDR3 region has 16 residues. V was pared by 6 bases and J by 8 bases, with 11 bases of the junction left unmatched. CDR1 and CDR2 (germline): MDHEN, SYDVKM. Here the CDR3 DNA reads TGTGCCAGCAGCCCCGGACTAGCGGGGTCGGGAGACATTCAGTACTTC. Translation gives CASSPGLAGSGDIQYF. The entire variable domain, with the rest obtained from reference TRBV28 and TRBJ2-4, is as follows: DVKVTQSSRYLVKRTGEKVFLECVQDMDHENMFWYRQDPGLGLRLIYFSYDVKMKEKGDIPEGYSVSREKKERFSLILESASTNQTSMYLCASSPGLAGSGDIQYFGAGTRLSVL.

DNA for the CDR3: TGTGCCAGCAGTTCCGGGACAGATACGCAGTATTTT. The encoded protein is CASSSGTDTQYF. The chain is built from TRBV28 and TRBJ2-3, with no clear D. The CDR3 extends over 12 amino acids. Germline CDR1 is MDHEN and CDR2 is SYDVKM. Between the trimmed V and J ends, which lost 4 bases and 3 bases, there was a span of 5 bases.

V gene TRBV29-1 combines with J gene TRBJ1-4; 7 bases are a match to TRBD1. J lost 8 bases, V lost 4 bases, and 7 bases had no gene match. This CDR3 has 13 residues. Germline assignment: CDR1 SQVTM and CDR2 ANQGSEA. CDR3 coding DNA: TGCAGCGTTGTGAGGGGGCCCGGCGAAAAACTGTTTTTT. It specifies CSVVRGPGEKLFF. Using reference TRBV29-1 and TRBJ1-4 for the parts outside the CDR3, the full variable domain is SAVISQKPSRDICQRGTSLTIQCQVDSQVTMMFWYRQQPGQSLTLIATANQGSEATYESGFVIDKFPISRPNLTFSTLTVSNMSPEDSSIYLCSVVRGPGEKLFFGSGTQLSVL.

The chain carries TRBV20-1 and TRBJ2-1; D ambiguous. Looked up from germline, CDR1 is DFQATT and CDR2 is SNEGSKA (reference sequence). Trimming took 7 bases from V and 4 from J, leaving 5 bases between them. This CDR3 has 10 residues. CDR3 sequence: CSGIYNEQFF. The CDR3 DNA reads TGCAGTGGTATTTACAATGAGCAGTTCTTC.

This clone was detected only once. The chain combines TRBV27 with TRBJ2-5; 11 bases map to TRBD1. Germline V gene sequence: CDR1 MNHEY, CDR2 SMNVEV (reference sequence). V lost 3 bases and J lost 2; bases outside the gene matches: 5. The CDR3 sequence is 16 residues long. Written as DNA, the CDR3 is TGTGCCAGCAGTTTTCGGGGGGACAGGGGGCAAGAGACCCAGTACTTC. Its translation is CASSFRGDRGQETQYF.

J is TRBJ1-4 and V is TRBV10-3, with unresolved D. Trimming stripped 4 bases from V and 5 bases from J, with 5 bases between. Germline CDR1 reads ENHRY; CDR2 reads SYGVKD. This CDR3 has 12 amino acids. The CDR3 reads CAISGGNEKLFF. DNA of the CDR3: TGTGCCATCAGTGGAGGGAATGAAAAACTGTTTTTT.

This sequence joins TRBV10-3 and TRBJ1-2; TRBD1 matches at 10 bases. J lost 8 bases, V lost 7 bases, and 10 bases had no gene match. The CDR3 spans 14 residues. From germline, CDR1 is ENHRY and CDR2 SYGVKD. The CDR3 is CAITKTGGGEGYTF. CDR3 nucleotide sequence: TGTGCCATCACCAAGACAGGGGGCGGAGAAGGCTACACCTTC.

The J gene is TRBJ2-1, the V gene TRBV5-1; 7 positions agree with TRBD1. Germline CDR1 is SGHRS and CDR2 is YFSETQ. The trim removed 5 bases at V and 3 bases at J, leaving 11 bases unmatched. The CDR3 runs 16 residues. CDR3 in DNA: TGCGCCAGCAGTCCCCATTCCGGGACAGACTACAATGAGCAGTTCTTC. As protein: CASSPHSGTDYNEQFF.